This T cell receptor beta chain was profiled in a study of blood T cell repertoires in COVID-19. Profiled with immunoSEQ multiplex PCR; TCRdb holds only in-frame clones, not every one. The repertoire holds 70,000 to 85,000 clones, about nine tenths seen once, with approximately 1.9% in the top ten. Unmatched junction bases numbered 11, after V lost 5 bases and J lost 3 bases. The CDR3 spans 18 residues. The germline V gene encodes CDR1 SEHNR and CDR2 FQNEAQ (reference sequence). The origin of this receptor is a woman aged 60-75 years with acute or convalescent COVID-19. The V and J genes are TRBV7-9 and TRBJ2-7, with TRBD2 matching over 15 bases. Sequences were obtained from peripheral blood. CDR3 bases: TGTGCCAGCAGCGGACTAGCGGGGGGGTACGGGCGAGGCTACGAGCAGTACTTC. It encodes CASSGLAGGYGRGYEQYF. Complete variable domain (other parts from reference TRBV7-9 and TRBJ2-7): DTGVSQNPRHKITKRGQNVTFRCDPISEHNRLYWYRQTLGQGPEFLTYFQNEAQLEKSRLLSDRFSAERPKGSFSTLEIQRTEQGDSAMYLCASSGLAGGYGRGYEQYFGPGTRLTVT.